This T cell receptor (beta chain) was documented in a study of CD8 T cells in Susac syndrome. V was pared by 4 bases and J by 10 bases, with 8 bases between. The V gene's germline CDR1 is SGHAT and CDR2 FQDESV (reference sequence). CDR3 length: 11 amino acids. This clonotype was seen a handful of times. RNA totalling roughly 0.5 to 1 ug underwent reverse transcription with random hexamers. The immunoSEQ assay covered 54 Vbeta and 13 Jbeta segments for CDR3. One entry per CDR3 protein results from TCRdb running MiXCR on the immunoSEQ multiplex PCR reads. The data show under 200,000 distinct CDR3 sequences, approximately 95% seen once.

Material for sequencing was CD8+ T cells from PBMCs. This receptor was taken from a human donor with multiple sclerosis. The chain couples TRBV11-1 to TRBJ2-1, with D hard to call. The CDR3 DNA reads TGTGCCAGCAGCTCGTCGAGGGAGCAGTTCTTC. Amino acid sequence: CASSSSREQFF.